The present entry profiles one T cell receptor (beta chain) with its context. The clone's antigen remains unknown. Qualities for individual bases were not recorded, and no much larger clone is one base off. There are 15 amino acids in the CDR3, from cysteine to phenylalanine inclusive. Only the CDR3 region is kept as DNA, spanning 45 bases read in frame from base 1. Relative to germline, V is missing 4 bases and J is missing 3 bases, with 6 bases of the junction outside any gene match. CDR1 and CDR2 (SGHNT, YYREEE) derive from the germline V gene (reference sequence). The cohort was made up of about 610 healthy bone marrow donors. At the time of sampling, every cohort member was nominally healthy, though immune exposures that went unrecorded were likely present. The donor tested CMV seropositive, placing the donor among the 289 seropositive members of the cohort. Each donor provided a peripheral blood sample, and peripheral blood mononuclear cells were used for TCR beta sequencing. Genomic DNA extraction from the blood cell samples was performed with the Qiagen DNeasy Blood Extraction Kit.

Libraries were built with the immunoSEQ multiplex PCR assay. A mixture of 60 forward primers for TCR Vbeta segments and 13 reverse primers for TCR Jbeta segments was used in the multiplex PCR. A multiplex PCR assay on genomic DNA amplified the CDR3 region of rearranged TCR beta genes. The Illumina HiSeq System was used to sequence the amplified TCR beta libraries as 87-base-pair reads. From the authors' description of their analysis: A later analysis counted approximately 76 million unique TCR beta chains across the 500 to 850 repertoires, and some 12 million of these chains were shared by at least two donors. A nearest-neighbor algorithm error-corrected the raw reads and collapsed the reads into unique sequences, merging closely related sequences to remove PCR and sequencing errors. V, D and J gene segments were assigned by aligning CDR3 sequences to IMGT reference sequences. For a sequence to be retained, a match of at least six nucleotides to both a V gene segment and a J gene segment was required. Rearrangements were classified as productive when the CDR3 lacked stop codons and remained in frame with V and J, and all other rearrangements were classified as non-productive. Following IMGT convention, CDR3 was defined as the stretch from the second conserved V-encoded cysteine up to the conserved J-encoded phenylalanine. The earlier analysis of about 560 of the donors excluded any sequence lacking an unambiguous match to a single V gene segment. In an earlier analysis of some 590 of the donors, a V segment was called functional when productive rearrangements were above 56.7%, and segregating when the standard deviation between donors exceeded 5%. To diagnose cytomegalovirus status from the catalog of TCR beta chain sequences, a statistical classification framework was built. In a later analysis, V and J genes were assigned by comparing TCR nucleotide sequences against IMGT/GENE-DB human TR gene sequences. Using the TCRdist pipeline, a later analysis assigned CDR3 sequences along with most-parsimonious VDJ recombination scenarios. In a later analysis, each TCR beta chain was defined by its CDR3 amino acid sequence together with its V-gene family, and reads lacking a unique V-gene family were excluded. In a later analysis, a few hundred highly shared, low-generation-probability nucleotide sequences were removed to address suspected cross-contamination and a sequencing artifact. For each public chain, a later analysis derived a clonal expansion index from normalized ranks of inferred template counts within each repertoire. Generation probabilities in a later analysis came from a VDJ recombination model fitted to out-of-frame rearrangements, and those results were checked against IGoR. Hypergeometric tests were used in a later analysis to score TCR-TCR, TCR-HLA and TCR-CMV co-occurrence, with a repertoire-size bias correction applied to the TCR pairs. In a later analysis, false discovery rates were estimated by permuting HLA or CMV assignments 20 times. In a later analysis, co-occurring TCRs were grouped using DBSCAN, with TCRdist sequence similarity added in when clustering inside HLA-allele-positive subsets. Co-occurrence clustering excluded repertoires with fewer than 30,000 or more than 120,000 public chains, plus five with anomalous nucleotide sharing. Entries here come from immuneACCESS through TCRdb and include only in-frame sequences with V and J called. Some clones fail to appear in such tables; in the studies checked, an unresolved V gene covers under half of the shortfall, and the cause of the remainder is unknown. V and J calls and clone size are those listed in that table; D and trimming were worked out from the DNA. The sample profile shows some 180,000 clones; more than 75% of them were found once. The ten most abundant clones make up about 3% of the sample.

The sample originates from a study of cytomegalovirus exposure and HLA in healthy donors (dated by TCRdb to the late 2010s). In the study overall: An earlier analysis of around 600 of the donors reported 250 to 300 Gb of sequence data and more than 90 million unique TCR beta sequences from 190 million or so T cells. An early release covering around 630 HLA-typed donors comprised about 300 gigabases of sequencing data and tens of millions of unique TCR sequences. Of the approximately 400 genotyped donors, roughly 80% were placed in the genetic ancestry cluster associated with self-reported Caucasian donors. The study aimed to test whether cataloging public T cell receptors could reveal signatures of past pathogen exposure. Using immunosequencing, the study profiled T cell repertoires from 640 or so subjects and related those repertoires to cytomegalovirus serostatus. In addition to the first cohort of about 650 subjects, a separate validation cohort of approximately 110 different subjects was used. High-throughput TCR immunosequencing, statistical association of individual TCRs with disease status, and machine learning were combined to predict cytomegalovirus infection status. To study patterns of TCR occurrence, a later analysis re-analyzed previously published TCR beta repertoires from 500 to 850 donors and added high-resolution HLA genotyping. The later analysis used no new phenotypic data to find candidate immune exposures, relying instead on TCR beta sequences and their occurrence across donors. To decide whether each TCR beta V gene segment behaved as functional or pseudogenic, an earlier analysis of over 500 of the donors relied on high-throughput TCR beta sequencing. Donor age, sex, ethnicity and CMV serostatus were compiled alongside the repertoire data. Genome-wide SNP genotypes for about 65% of the 666 donors were used in a later genetic analysis, which treated that subset as a discovery cohort. Every repertoire in the discovery cohort had been generated on one and the same sequencing platform. HLA typing included class I and class II loci at four-digit resolution. Typing coverage varied by locus: roughly 629-630 donors for A, B, C, DRB1 and DQB1; under 550 for DQA1; over 600 for DPA1; around 450 for DPB1. Several DR-DQ haplotypes were treated as single units for association and clustering because of strong linkage in the cohort. Among about 390 genotyped donors of the cohort, an average of around 240,000 unique TCR beta nucleotide sequences were sequenced per donor, about a sixth of them non-productive. Summary of the overall study and its limitations: The authors suggested that the approach could potentially be generalized to other disease states and immunological phenotypes. Over 15 rarely observed V segments, including chromosome 9 orphons, were excluded from the earlier analysis of approximately 500 of the donors because counts were too low. In a later analysis, several top co-occurrence clusters were reported to appear linked to parvovirus B19, influenza, CMV and Epstein-Barr virus. Compared with equally common non-associated chains, HLA-associated TCR beta chains in a later analysis were more clonally expanded and had lower generation probabilities. A cluster of highly shared sequence variants was judged likely to be a technical artifact of the sequencing pipeline. A total of 150 or so TCR beta chains were listed by the study as associated with cytomegalovirus. A later analysis associated 17,000 or so TCR beta sequences with specific HLA alleles at a false discovery rate of 0.05. Across donors, most TCR sequences were observed very rarely, whereas some public TCRs were present in many individuals. In an earlier analysis of about 600 of the donors, most TCR beta V segments appeared in productive rearrangements about 90% or about 30% of the time, broadly matching IMGT annotations. A later genetic analysis reported fewer N-insertions in productive TCRs among donors in an Asian-associated ancestry cluster than the approximately 670-donor mean. Only TCR beta chains were sequenced in this cohort, and the absence of alpha or paired-chain data limited detectable features. According to a later analysis, TCR association rates differed among HLA loci, with DRB1 alleles showing the most associated TCRs and HLA-C alleles showing the fewest. The classifier was reported to diagnose cytomegalovirus status with high specificity and sensitivity in both the original and validation cohorts. The 87-base-pair reads could not distinguish some IMGT-functional V segments, including TRBV6-2 and TRBV6-3, so those segments were excluded. Because HLA typing was missing for some donors at each locus, association tests included only the typed subset. For the cohort, immune exposure information was limited to CMV serostatus. In a later genetic analysis, a missense DCLRE1C variant was associated with V-gene and J-gene trimming of TCR beta chains, and the association was replicated in an independent cohort. When HLA alleles, especially DR and DQ, strongly co-occurred, attributing TCR associations to individual alleles was difficult. Three of the identified cytomegalovirus-associated TCR beta chains were confirmed in vitro to be specific for cytomegalovirus antigens. Linkage disequilibrium might explain the correlated functional status among segregating V segments, but an unknown experimental factor could not be excluded. A further reported finding was that TCR beta sequences accurately predicted the HLA-A and HLA-B alleles for most subjects in the first cohort. Most CMV-associated TCR beta chains appeared to be HLA-restricted in a later analysis, and the HLA associations seemed to be driven largely by CMV exposure. Presence/absence analyses assumed roughly uniform sequencing depth across donors, an assumption that may not hold.

The receptor's source is a man aged 40-49 years in good health and CMV-seropositive. This chain joins TRBV5-4 to TRBJ2-7; TRBD1 lines up with 11 middle nucleotides. Source material: PBMCs. CDR3 sequence: CASSPGQGVIYEQYF. DNA sequence: TGTGCCAGCAGCCCGGGACAGGGGGTAATCTACGAGCAGTACTTC.